The 30 T cell receptor beta chains given below trace back to one sample, sequenced in a study of T-cell reconstitution after alpha-beta-depleted transplantation in children. Unique molecular identifiers were used to barcode this TCRbeta library. MiXCR, run by TCRdb on the PCR reads, gives a single entry per CDR3 protein. The data show about half a million distinct CDR3 sequences, under 15% seen once. Sample: PBMCs from the stem cell graft donor, taken from the stem cell graft. The receptor source for this set is a human donor who donated a stem cell graft to a child with combined immunodeficiency.

This clonotype appeared a few times. The CDR3 sequence: CASSQAWLAELQETQYF. CDR3 DNA: TGCGCCAGCAGCCAAGCTTGGCTAGCGGAGCTCCAAGAGACCCAGTACTTC. The chain employs TRBV4-3 and TRBJ2-5; 7 bases are shared with TRBD2. CDR1 is LGHNA and CDR2 is YSLEER in the germline V gene. J was trimmed by 1 base and V by 1 base; bases with no gene match: 9. This CDR3 has 17 residues.

As regards this clonotype: Being one base from a much bigger clone, this may be a read error. This chain connects TRBV24-1 to TRBJ2-2; D gene ambiguous. This CDR3 is built from 14 residues. CDR1 is KGHDR, CDR2 SFDVKD, per germline. The CDR3 sequence: CSTKPSLNTGELFF. The CDR3 nucleotides read TGTTCCACCAAGCCCAGTCTGAACACCGGGGAGCTGTTTTTT.

The chain recombines TRBV6-1 with TRBJ2-5, with a weak D call TRBD1 (6 bases). V lost 4 bases and J lost 7, with 16 bases in between. The CDR3 contains 14 residues. Per the germline V gene, CDR1 is MNHNS and CDR2 is SASEGT. Written as DNA, the CDR3 is TGTGCCAGCAGTGGTGGTGGGGGCGTGGGGACCCAGTACTTC. Residues: CASSGGGGVGTQYF.

The chain carries TRBV13 and TRBJ2-4; D is ambiguous. V was shortened by 5 bases and J by 1 base, with 15 bases between the two germline ends. CDR3 length: 16 amino acids. Germline loops: CDR1 PRHDT, CDR2 FYEKMQ (reference sequence). The CDR3 DNA is TGTGCCAGCAGCCTTCTCGAAGCCCAGGCCAAAAACATTCAGTACTTC. It encodes CASSLLEAQAKNIQYF.

Ten or more counts support this clonotype. V and J are TRBV7-2 and TRBJ2-3; D is perhaps TRBD2 (5 bases). Germline V gene data show CDR1 as SGHTA and CDR2 as FQGNSA. V lost 5 bases to trimming and J lost 0 bases, with 9 bases between them. The CDR3 length is 14 residues. CDR3 sequence: CASSPTTSTDTQYF. The CDR3 nucleotides read TGTGCCAGCAGCCCGACTACTAGCACAGATACGCAGTATTTT.

V and J are TRBV28 and TRBJ2-2; 8 bases align to TRBD1. V shed 5 bases and J 6 bases; nucleotides not matched to a gene: 11. Germline V CDR1 and CDR2: MDHEN, SYDVKM. This CDR3 is built from 16 residues. For the CDR3, the DNA is TGTGCCAGCAGTATAGGACAGGGCTGGAAGTCCGGGGAGCTGTTTTTT. Translated, it gives CASSIGQGWKSGELFF.

This clonotype was found many times. This sequence joins TRBV15 and TRBJ2-5; possible D gene TRBD1, 6 bases. V was cut by 0 bases and J by 3 bases, with 8 bases left in between. The CDR3 is 14 residues long. Germline V gene data show CDR1 as LNHNV and CDR2 as YYDKDF (reference sequence). The DNA of the CDR3 is TGTGCCACCAGCAGAGATCACAGGGAAGAGACCCAGTACTTC. It is translated as CATSRDHREETQYF.

This clonotype was counted only a few times. The chain couples TRBV7-8 to TRBJ1-3; D call uncertain. Trimming pared 5 bases from V and 6 bases from J, leaving 23 bases between. Germline lookup yields CDR1 SGHVS and CDR2 FQNEAQ. The CDR3 spans 17 residues. The CDR3 DNA is TGTGCCAGCAGCGCTTTCATGAAACGGGAAGATTTAAACACCATATATTTT. It codes for CASSAFMKREDLNTIYF. The whole variable domain, filled in from reference TRBV7-8 and TRBJ1-3, reads GAGVSQSPRYKVAKRGQDVALRCDPISGHVSLFWYQQALGQGPEFLTYFQNEAQLDKSGLPSDRFFAERPEGSVSTLKIQRTQQEDSAVYLCASSAFMKREDLNTIYFGEGSWLTVV.

Ten or more counts support this clonotype. The chain is built from TRBV12-3 or TRBV12-4 and TRBJ1-5; TRBD1 might be the D (5 bases). This CDR3 has 13 residues. V lost 4 bases and J lost 5, with 9 bases in between. DNA for the CDR3: TGTGCCAGCAGTTCCAGGGCCGATCAGCCCCAGCATTTT. Amino acids: CASSSRADQPQHF.

Ten or more counts support this clonotype. This rearrangement joins TRBV29-1 to TRBJ2-7; weak D call: TRBD2 (6 bases). This CDR3 has 12 amino acids. The V and J ends lost 4 bases and 3 bases respectively, with 10 bases between them. Germline CDR1 and CDR2: SQVTM and ANQGSEA. This CDR3 reads CSVVGGDYEQYF. The CDR3 DNA reads TGCAGCGTTGTTGGAGGGGACTACGAGCAGTACTTC.

The chain couples TRBV3-1 to TRBJ1-1, with TRBD1 matching 7 bases. Per the germline V gene, CDR1 is LGHDT and CDR2 is YNNKEL (reference sequence). This CDR3 comprises 14 residues. The trim removed 3 bases at V and 6 bases at J, leaving 7 bases unmatched. The DNA for the CDR3 is TGTGCCAGCAGCCAGGTTACAGGGGTGCCTGAAGCTTTCTTT. Its translation is CASSQVTGVPEAFF. The full variable domain, its missing parts supplied by reference TRBV3-1 and TRBJ1-1, is DTAVSQTPKYLVTQMGNDKSIKCEQNLGHDTMYWYKQDSKKFLKIMFSYNNKELIINETVPNRFSPKSPDKAHLNLHINSLELGDSAVYFCASSQVTGVPEAFFGQGTRLTVV.

The genes are TRBV7-3 and TRBJ2-1; D is ambiguous. V gave up 1 base and J gave up 3 bases, with 10 bases separating them. CDR3 length: 15 residues. Germline V gene sequence: CDR1 SGHTA, CDR2 FQGTGA. In DNA, the CDR3 is TGTGCCAGCAGCTTAATCGCGGCGAGCTACAATGAGCAGTTCTTC. It yields the protein CASSLIAASYNEQFF.

This sequence joins TRBV10-3 and TRBJ1-4, with 7 bases fitting TRBD1. Germline V lookup: CDR1 ENHRY, CDR2 SYGVKD. The CDR3 contains 14 residues. J gave up 7 bases and V 6 bases, and 8 bases lay outside the gene matches. The CDR3 here is CAISADREGEKLFF. As DNA, the CDR3 is TGTGCCATCAGCGCCGACAGGGAGGGTGAAAAACTGTTTTTT.

This clonotype occurred many times. The chain links TRBV25-1 to TRBJ2-3; tentatively, D is TRBD1 (6 bases). Looked up from germline, CDR1 is MGHDK and CDR2 is SYGVNS. The CDR3 sequence is 15 residues long. V lost 1 base and J 3 bases, leaving 11 bases between the germline ends. The chain's CDR3 is CASSEWAGETDTQYF. The CDR3 DNA reads TGTGCCAGCAGTGAATGGGCAGGGGAGACAGATACGCAGTATTTT.

This clonotype occurred a few times. The J gene is TRBJ1-4, the V gene TRBV20-1; D gene uncertain. Germline CDR1 is DFQATT and CDR2 is SNEGSKA (reference sequence). The CDR3 has 11 residues. The ends were cut back, 3 bases at V and 6 bases at J, with 5 bases in the middle. CDR3 region: CSARRDEKLFF. The DNA of the CDR3 is TGCAGTGCTAGGAGAGATGAAAAACTGTTTTTT.

This clonotype was recorded at least ten times. V is TRBV12-3 or TRBV12-4 and J is TRBJ2-4; tentative D call: TRBD1 (6 bases). This CDR3 spans 14 amino acids. Trimming cost V 6 bases and J 3 bases, with 12 bases left between them. CDR3 sequence (DNA): TGTGCCAGCAGCCCCAGGGGTAACAAAAACATTCAGTACTTC. Amino acid sequence: CASSPRGNKNIQYF.

Notes on this clonotype: A read error may be the cause here, since a much bigger clone is one base away. The chain employs TRBV25-1 and TRBJ2-3; no firm D call. Germline V lookup: CDR1 MGHDK, CDR2 SYGVNS. This CDR3 region has 13 residues. CDR3 amino acids: CSSSDATTDTQYF. The CDR3 nucleotides are TGTTCCAGCAGTGATGCGACAACAGATACGCAGTATTTT.

This clonotype was recorded a few times. The V gene is TRBV20-1, the J gene TRBJ1-1; no reliable D call. V dropped 6 bases and J dropped 4 bases, with 15 bases sitting between them. The germline V gene has CDR1 DFQATT and CDR2 SNEGSKA (reference sequence). This CDR3 comprises 13 residues. CDR3 sequence reads: CSASAGVPTEAFF. CDR3 bases: TGCAGTGCCTCGGCCGGGGTCCCCACTGAAGCTTTCTTT.

This clonotype was seen ten or more times. V is TRBV7-2 and J is TRBJ2-3, with 8 bases that match TRBD2. This CDR3 has 16 residues. The V gene's germline CDR1 is SGHTA and CDR2 FQGNSA. Trimming removed 5 bases from V and 0 bases from J; junction bases left unmatched: 7. Written as DNA, the CDR3 is TGTGCCAGCAGCCGGGGGGCTAGCGGGAGCACAGATACGCAGTATTTT. It is translated as CASSRGASGSTDTQYF.

This clonotype was observed a handful of times. V gene TRBV12-3 or TRBV12-4 combines with J gene TRBJ1-1, with unresolved D. The CDR3 length is 14 residues. The germline V and J ends were trimmed by 4 bases and 1 base, with 10 bases remaining between them. The CDR3 is CASSSTPGNTEAFF. CDR3 sequence (DNA): TGTGCCAGCAGTTCTACCCCGGGGAACACTGAAGCTTTCTTT.

This clonotype was recorded at least ten times. The V gene is TRBV4-2, the J gene TRBJ2-2; D possibly uses TRBD1 or TRBD2 (5 bases each). There are 16 residues in the CDR3. CDR1 is LGHNA and CDR2 is YNFKEQ in the germline V gene. Trimming shortened V by 3 bases and J by 4 bases, and 15 bases separated the two germline ends. CDR3 region: CASSHNGQGVTGELFF. DNA for the CDR3: TGTGCCAGCAGCCACAATGGGCAGGGAGTCACCGGGGAGCTGTTTTTT.

This clonotype was picked up many times. The chain uses TRBV27 and TRBJ2-7; D is possibly TRBD1 or TRBD2 (6 bases each). CDR1 MNHEY and CDR2 SMNVEV come from the germline V gene (reference sequence). Trimming took 6 bases from V and 1 from J, leaving 16 bases between them. CDR3 length equals 15 residues. In nucleotides, the CDR3 is TGTGCCAGCAGCCCCCCCAGGGGACTTTCCTACGAGCAGTACTTC. This translates into CASSPPRGLSYEQYF.

This chain uses TRBV12-3 or TRBV12-4 with TRBJ2-5, with unresolved D. Trimming left V 6 bases short and J 4 bases short, with 21 bases between. The CDR3 is 16 residues long. The CDR3 region is CASSLSSMAFLETQYF. CDR3 DNA: TGTGCCAGCAGCCTGAGTTCTATGGCCTTCCTAGAGACCCAGTACTTC.

The CDR3 DNA reads TGTGCCAGCAGTCAGGACAGGTTCACATGGCCCCAGCATTTT. As protein: CASSQDRFTWPQHF. The chain joins TRBV28 to TRBJ1-5; TRBD1 aligns across 7 bases. The junction had 10 bases not matched to a gene; V was cut back by 5 bases and J by 9 bases. The CDR3 contains 14 residues. From germline, CDR1 is MDHEN and CDR2 SYDVKM.

The chain carries TRBV7-3 and TRBJ1-2; 10 nucleotides line up with TRBD1. This CDR3 contains 16 residues. V lost 5 bases and J lost 5; bases outside the gene matches: 11. CDR1 and CDR2 (germline): SGHTA, FQGTGA. CDR3 bases: TGTGCCAGCAGCCCCTCCGGGACAGGGGCAAATTATGGCTACACCTTC. This codes for CASSPSGTGANYGYTF. Supplemented by reference TRBV7-3 and TRBJ1-2, the full variable domain reads GAGVSQTPSNKVTEKGKYVELRCDPISGHTALYWYRQSLGQGPEFLIYFQGTGAADDSGLPNDRFFAVRPEGSVSTLKIQRTERGDSAVYLCASSPSGTGANYGYTFGSGTRLTVV.

In its sample, this clonotype was seen many times. The chain combines TRBV5-6 with TRBJ2-1; TRBD1 aligns across 8 bases. Germline lookup yields CDR1 SGHDT and CDR2 YYEEEE. V lost 0 bases to trimming and J lost 5 bases; unmatched junction nucleotides: 1. The CDR3 runs to 14 residues. The CDR3 DNA reads as TGTGCCAGCAGCTTGGGACAGGGGAACAATGAGCAGTTCTTC. Translated, it gives CASSLGQGNNEQFF.

In its sample, this clonotype was seen a few times. The junction departs from the called germline gene at one end, perhaps through a read error. The V and J genes are TRBV30 and TRBJ1-5; D is unresolved. Germline V CDR1 and CDR2: GTSNPN, SVGIG (reference sequence). CDR3 length: 11 amino acids. The CDR3 sequence is CAWSVGTARGF. The CDR3 coding sequence is TGTGCCTGGAGTGTTGGTACAGCCCGAGGCTTT.

In its sample, this clonotype was seen a few times. This chain links TRBV4-3 with TRBJ2-1; the D gene is possibly TRBD2 (5 bases). Trimming took 1 base from V and 12 from J, leaving 16 bases between them. Germline V CDR1 and CDR2: LGHNA, YSLEER. The CDR3 contains 14 residues. The CDR3 spells CASSQGGIAGVQFF. CDR3 in DNA: TGCGCCAGCAGCCAAGGAGGAATTGCCGGGGTGCAGTTCTTC.

This clonotype was counted only a few times. CDR3 sequence reads: CASSSTHPSTDTQYF. As DNA, the CDR3 is TGTGCCAGCAGTTCGACCCACCCCAGCACAGATACGCAGTATTTT. The rearrangement uses TRBV2 and TRBJ2-3; D is undetermined. This CDR3 contains 15 residues. The V end lost 5 bases, the J end lost 0 bases, and 12 bases lay between the germline ends. Germline loops: CDR1 SNHLY, CDR2 FYNNEI.

Only a few counts were recorded for this clonotype. The chain joins TRBV12-3 or TRBV12-4 to TRBJ1-3; D is undetermined. This CDR3 comprises 13 residues. V lost 5 bases, J lost 5 bases, and 10 bases lay in between. As DNA, the CDR3 is TGTGCCAGCAGTCTACAGACACGAAACACCATATATTTT. Translating it yields CASSLQTRNTIYF.